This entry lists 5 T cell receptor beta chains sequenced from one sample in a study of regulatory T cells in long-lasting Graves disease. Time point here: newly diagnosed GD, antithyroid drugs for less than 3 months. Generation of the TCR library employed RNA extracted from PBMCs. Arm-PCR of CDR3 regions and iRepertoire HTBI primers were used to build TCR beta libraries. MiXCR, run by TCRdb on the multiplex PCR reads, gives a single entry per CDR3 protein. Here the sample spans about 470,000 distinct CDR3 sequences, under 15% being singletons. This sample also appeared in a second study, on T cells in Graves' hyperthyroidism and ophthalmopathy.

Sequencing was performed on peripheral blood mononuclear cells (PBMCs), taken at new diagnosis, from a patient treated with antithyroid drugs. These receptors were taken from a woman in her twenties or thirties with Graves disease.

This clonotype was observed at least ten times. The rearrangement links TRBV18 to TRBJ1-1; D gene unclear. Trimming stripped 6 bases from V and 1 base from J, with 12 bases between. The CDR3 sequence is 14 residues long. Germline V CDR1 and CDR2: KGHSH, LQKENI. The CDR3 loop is CASSPKEGNTEAFF. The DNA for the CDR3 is TGTGCCAGCTCGCCCAAGGAGGGGAACACTGAAGCTTTCTTT.

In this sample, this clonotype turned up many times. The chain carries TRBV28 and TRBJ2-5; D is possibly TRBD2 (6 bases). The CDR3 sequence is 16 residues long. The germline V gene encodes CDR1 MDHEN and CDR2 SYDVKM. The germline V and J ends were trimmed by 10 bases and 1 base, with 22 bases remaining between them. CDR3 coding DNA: TGTGCCACAACCCTGTCCCGCGGGATACTCCAAGAGACCCAGTACTTC. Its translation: CATTLSRGILQETQYF.

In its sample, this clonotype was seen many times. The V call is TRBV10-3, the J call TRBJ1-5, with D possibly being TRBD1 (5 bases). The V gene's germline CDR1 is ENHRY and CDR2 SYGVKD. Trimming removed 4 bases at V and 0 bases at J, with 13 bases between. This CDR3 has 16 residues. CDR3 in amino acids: CAISVAGTYSNQPQHF. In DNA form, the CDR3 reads TGTGCCATCAGTGTAGCCGGGACTTATAGCAATCAGCCCCAGCATTTT.

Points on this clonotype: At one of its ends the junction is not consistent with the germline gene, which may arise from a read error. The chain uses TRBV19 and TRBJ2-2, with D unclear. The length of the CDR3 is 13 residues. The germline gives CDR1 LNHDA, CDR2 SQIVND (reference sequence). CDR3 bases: TGTGCCAGCGGTTATCCGAACACCGGAGAGCTGTTTTTT. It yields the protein CASGYPNTGELFF. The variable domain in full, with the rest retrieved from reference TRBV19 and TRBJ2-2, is DGGITQSPKYLFRKEGQNVTLSCEQNLNHDAMYWYRQDPGQGLRLIYYSQIVNDFQKGDIAEGYSVSREKKESFPLTVTSAQKNPTAFYLCASGYPNTGELFFGEGSRLTVL.

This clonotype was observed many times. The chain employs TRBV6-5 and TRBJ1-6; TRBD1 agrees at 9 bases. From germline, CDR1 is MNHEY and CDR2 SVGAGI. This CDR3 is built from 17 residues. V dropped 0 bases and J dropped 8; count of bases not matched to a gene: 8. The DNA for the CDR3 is TGTGCCAGCAGTTACTCGACCCCGGGACAGGGATATTCACCCCTCCACTTT. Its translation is CASSYSTPGQGYSPLHF.